These 20 T cell receptor beta chains originate from one sample sequenced in a study of T cells in Graves' hyperthyroidism and ophthalmopathy. TCR beta CDR3 sequences were amplified from RNA transcripts. HTBI primers were employed in a first-round RT-PCR of the TCR CDR3. Each CDR3 protein gets one entry after TCRdb re-called the multiplex PCR reads with MiXCR. The table includes 380,000 or so distinct CDR3 sequences, roughly 12% detected once. The material sequenced was blood. The receptors stem from a young man with Graves' hyperthyroidism that later progressed to Graves' ophthalmopathy.

This clonotype has a handful of counts. The CDR3 DNA follows: TGTGCCATCACCGCCCCCGGGTACAATGAGCAGTTCTTC. This translates into CAITAPGYNEQFF. The chain couples TRBV10-3 to TRBJ2-1; D is unclear. CDR1 and CDR2 from the germline V gene are ENHRY and SYGVKD. This CDR3 is built from 13 residues. The V end was cut by 7 bases, the J end by 4 bases, with 11 bases between.

This clonotype came up a few times. V and J are TRBV10-3 and TRBJ2-7, with 7 bases fitting TRBD1. Germline CDR1 and CDR2: ENHRY and SYGVKD. V lost 6 bases, J lost 6 bases, and 5 bases stayed unmatched. The CDR3 consists of 12 residues. CDR3 loop: CAIRSTGTEQYF. The CDR3, as DNA: TGTGCCATCAGATCGACAGGGACCGAGCAGTACTTC.

The chain is built from TRBV5-1 and TRBJ2-4, with 7 nucleotides matching TRBD2. CDR3 size: 16 residues. Trimming cost V 4 bases and J 0 bases; bases outside gene matches: 7. Germline V gene lookup returns CDR1 SGHRS and CDR2 YFSETQ. The CDR3 DNA reads as TGCGCCAGCAGCCCCGGGGGGACTTTAGCCAAAAACATTCAGTACTTC. Its translation: CASSPGGTLAKNIQYF.

This clonotype has just a few counts. V gene TRBV11-2 combines with J gene TRBJ1-3, with 7 bases fitting TRBD1. With V trimmed by 3 bases and J by 0 bases, 11 bases remained unmatched. The CDR3 sequence is 18 residues long. Germline CDR1 SGHAT, CDR2 FQNNGV. The CDR3 here is CASSLSPGAGGSGNTIYF. CDR3 nucleotide sequence: TGTGCCAGCAGCTTGTCACCCGGGGCAGGGGGCTCTGGAAACACCATATATTTT.

This clonotype occurred many times. The V call is TRBV18, the J call TRBJ1-1; D might be TRBD1 (6 bases). V was trimmed by 4 bases and J by 1 base, leaving 16 bases between them. There are 16 residues in the CDR3. CDR1 is KGHSH, CDR2 LQKENI, per germline. The CDR3 DNA is TGTGCCAGCTCACTCGGAACAACAGGGACGAACACTGAAGCTTTCTTT. This sequence encodes CASSLGTTGTNTEAFF.

This clonotype appeared many times. The V gene is TRBV7-3, the J gene TRBJ2-3; unclear D gene. The CDR3 covers 15 residues. The ends were cut back, 4 bases at V and 0 bases at J, with 11 bases in the middle. Per the germline V gene, CDR1 is SGHTA and CDR2 is FQGTGA. The CDR3 protein is CASSSTPASTDTQYF. The CDR3 nucleotides are TGTGCCAGCAGCTCAACGCCGGCTAGCACAGATACGCAGTATTTT.

Remarks on this clonotype: This could be a read error, since a much larger clone is one nucleotide away. The chain combines TRBV11-2 with TRBJ2-7, with a possible D match to TRBD1 (5 bases). CDR1 SGHAT and CDR2 FQNNGV come from the germline V gene. Trimming left V 5 bases short and J 10 bases short, with 21 bases between. The CDR3 is 14 amino acids. The CDR3: CASSLISGLRDQYF. For the CDR3, the DNA is TGTGCCAGCAGCCTAATATCAGGGCTACGCGATCAGTACTTC.

This clonotype turned up a few times. The CDR3 DNA is TGTGCCAGCAGCTCACTCACGAGCGGGGTTCAGCCCCAGCATTTT. Translated: CASSSLTSGVQPQHF. This sequence joins TRBV6-1 and TRBJ1-5; D is unclear. Germline loops: CDR1 MNHNS, CDR2 SASEGT. The CDR3 has 15 residues. V lost 6 bases to trimming and J lost 6 bases, with 18 bases between them.

The chain recombines TRBV12-3 or TRBV12-4 with TRBJ1-3; a weak D match, TRBD1 (5 bases). Trimming shortened V by 3 bases and J by 8 bases, and 17 bases separated the two germline ends. This CDR3 comprises 15 residues. CDR3 DNA: TGTGCCAGCAGTTTGGAGGACAATTGGCGGCACACCATATATTTT. Residues: CASSLEDNWRHTIYF.

The V gene is TRBV20-1, the J gene TRBJ1-5; no reliable D call. V was pared by 3 bases and J by 0 bases, with 12 bases between. The germline gives CDR1 DFQATT, CDR2 SNEGSKA (reference sequence). The CDR3 has 15 amino acids. The DNA of the CDR3 is TGCAGTGCTAGTCCGGACGGGCTTAGCAATCAGCCCCAGCATTTT. Protein sequence: CSASPDGLSNQPQHF.

This clonotype has ten or more counts. The chain uses TRBV6-1 and TRBJ2-5; 7 bases map to TRBD2. CDR1 and CDR2 (germline): MNHNS, SASEGT. The CDR3 runs to 17 residues. J was trimmed by 5 bases and V by 4 bases; bases with no gene match: 16. DNA of the CDR3: TGTGCCAGCAGTGGACCTTTTGGGAGCGGGGACGGTGAGACCCAGTACTTC. Its translation is CASSGPFGSGDGETQYF.

This clonotype was seen repeatedly, ten times or more. The chain combines TRBV7-2 with TRBJ2-3; 7 positions agree with TRBD2. CDR1 is SGHTA, CDR2 FQGNSA, per germline. The CDR3 is 14 residues long. The V segment lost 3 bases and the J segment 5 bases; nucleotides outside the gene matches: 5. The CDR3 region is CASSFRGVVDTQYF. The CDR3 DNA reads TGTGCCAGCAGCTTTCGGGGGGTGGTAGATACGCAGTATTTT.

This chain connects TRBV5-1 to TRBJ1-4; 9 nucleotides agree with TRBD1. CDR3 length: 17 amino acids. Unmatched junction bases numbered 8, after V lost 2 bases and J lost 3 bases. In germline, CDR1 is SGHRS, CDR2 YFSETQ. In DNA, the CDR3 is TGCGCCAGCAGCTTAATTTACAGGGGGCTGTCTAATGAAAAACTGTTTTTT. This gives the protein CASSLIYRGLSNEKLFF.

This clonotype was detected many times. This sequence joins TRBV2 and TRBJ1-4, with TRBD1 matching 9 bases. Per the germline V gene, CDR1 is SNHLY and CDR2 is FYNNEI. The junction had 5 bases not matched to a gene; V was cut back by 3 bases and J by 9 bases. The CDR3 is made up of 14 amino acids. The CDR3: CASSDGDRGKKLFF. CDR3 DNA sequence: TGTGCCAGCAGTGACGGCGACAGGGGGAAAAAACTGTTTTTT. The variable domain in full, completed from reference TRBV2 and TRBJ1-4, reads EPEVTQTPSHQVTQMGQEVILRCVPISNHLYFYWYRQILGQKVEFLVSFYNNEISEKSEIFDDQFSVERPDGSNFTLKIRSTKLEDSAMYFCASSDGDRGKKLFFGSGTQLSVL.

This clonotype has a count of ten or more. The chain carries TRBV12-3 or TRBV12-4 and TRBJ2-3; D unresolved. This CDR3 comprises 13 residues. Trimming removed 1 base from V and 6 bases from J, with 8 bases in between. The CDR3 protein is CASSLGVRDTQYF. In nucleotides, the CDR3 is TGTGCCAGCAGTTTAGGTGTGCGGGATACGCAGTATTTT.

The J gene is TRBJ1-6, the V gene TRBV4-1, with D possibly TRBD1 on 5 matching bases. CDR1 is MGHRA, CDR2 YSYEKL, per germline. V was shortened by 6 bases and J by 12 bases, with 15 bases between the two germline ends. This CDR3 is 13 amino acids long. The DNA for the CDR3 is TGCGCCAGCAGTCCGGGACCGGCGGGACCCCTCCACTTT. Translation: CASSPGPAGPLHF.

The chain recombines TRBV20-1 with TRBJ2-1; perhaps TRBD2 as D (6 bases). Germline V gives CDR1 DFQATT, CDR2 SNEGSKA (reference sequence). The CDR3 has 13 residues. The V end lost 0 bases, the J end lost 7 bases, and 10 bases lay between the germline ends. In DNA form, the CDR3 reads TGCAGTGCTAGAGAAACCGGGAGAAATGAGCAGTTCTTC. Translating it yields CSARETGRNEQFF.

This clonotype was observed a few times. The J gene is TRBJ2-1, the V gene TRBV6-6, with 8 bases fitting TRBD2. The CDR3 has 15 amino acids. Germline CDR1 MNHNY, CDR2 SVGAGI (reference sequence). V dropped 2 bases and J dropped 9; count of bases not matched to a gene: 9. CDR3 protein: CASSYPGGLAGEQFF. The CDR3 DNA follows: TGTGCCAGCAGTTACCCGGGGGGTCTAGCGGGTGAGCAGTTCTTC.

This clonotype occurred many times. This chain uses TRBV11-2 with TRBJ1-1; D is uncertain. The V end was cut by 0 bases, the J end by 5 bases, with 10 bases between. Germline V gene data show CDR1 as SGHAT and CDR2 as FQNNGV. The CDR3 spans 14 residues. The CDR3: CASSLDWRDTEAFF. CDR3 nucleotide sequence: TGTGCCAGCAGCTTAGATTGGAGGGATACTGAAGCTTTCTTT.

This clonotype was recorded at least ten times. The chain carries TRBV27 and TRBJ2-2; TRBD1 agrees at 9 bases. The J segment lost 4 bases and the V segment lost 3 bases, leaving 6 bases of the junction unmatched. Germline CDR1 reads MNHEY; CDR2 reads SMNVEV (reference sequence). The CDR3 length is 16 residues. CDR3 loop: CASSFRQGVFTGELFF. The CDR3 region has the DNA TGTGCCAGCAGTTTCAGACAGGGGGTTTTCACCGGGGAGCTGTTTTTT.